Listed here is a single T cell receptor beta chain. Antigen unknown. Relative to the germline gene, one junction end is altered; a read error may explain this. The CDR3 has 15 residues. The germline CDR1 and CDR2 sequences are LGHDT and YNNKEL (reference sequence). This record comes from a study of T-cell reconstitution after alpha-beta-depleted transplantation in children. Unique molecular identifiers were incorporated into the prepared TCRbeta library. TCRdb called the PCR reads again in MiXCR, with one record for every CDR3 protein. Here the sample spans approximately 300,000 distinct CDR3 sequences, around 9.1% being singletons. Study-level findings and limits: Newly produced T cells mostly provided counts and TCRbeta diversity after one year, as hyperexpanded clones declined.

The sequence derives from a boy under two years old with acute myeloid leukemia, due to receive a stem cell transplant. This specimen consisted of PBMCs, obtained before TCRalphabeta/CD19-depleted stem cell transplant. The rearrangement joins TRBV3-1 to TRBJ2-2; 8 positions match TRBD2. In nucleotides, the CDR3 is TGTGCCAGCTGCCAATTTAGCGGGGCCACCGGGGAGCTGTTTTTT. This sequence encodes CASCQFSGATGELFF.